Listed below are T cell receptor beta chains from one sample, sequenced in a study of tumor-infiltrating lymphocytes in primary liver carcinoma. TCRdb re-derived calls from the multiplex PCR reads in MiXCR, one entry per CDR3 protein. Counted here are approximately 330,000 distinct CDR3 sequences, around 60% occurring once; the ten biggest clones make up about 6%. The material sequenced was peripheral blood. These receptors were taken from a man in his forties with primary liver carcinoma and hepatitis B virus infection. Both conserved end residues are part of each CDR3. The order of the fields is V gene, D gene, clone size, J gene, CDR3 DNA, CDR3 protein. A D gene is named only where the DNA matches it firmly. Size values are once, few and many counts, or a class for expanded clones, and some rows have none.

>TRBV5-6|TRBD2|NA|TRBJ2-7
TGTGCCAGCAGCTCCTTGACTAGCGGAGACCCCTACGTGCAGTACTTC
CASSSLTSGDPYVQYF
>TRBV5-6|NA|NA|TRBJ2-7
TGTGCCAGCAATCAAGAGATGGGACGGACCTACGAGCAGTACTTC
CASNQEMGRTYEQYF
>TRBV6-2/TRBV6-3|NA|once|TRBJ1-1
TGTGTCAGCAGTTACCCAGAGTTGAACACTGGAGCTTTCTTT
CVSSYPELNTGAFF
>TRBV28|NA|few|TRBJ1-1
TGTGCCAGCAGTTTTTCAGGGTCGAACACTGAAGCTTTCTTT
CASSFSGSNTEAFF
>TRBV29-1|TRBD2|once|TRBJ2-1
TGCAGCGTTGGCGGGGGACTATTGAACTTTGAGCAGTTCTTC
CSVGGGLLNFEQFF
>TRBV10-3|NA|many|TRBJ1-1
TGTGCCATCAGTGATAAGGGAGGGAACACTGAAGCTTTCTTT
CAISDKGGNTEAFF
>TRBV6-5|NA|NA|TRBJ2-2
TGTGCCAGCAGAAACACCGTGGAGCTGTTTTTT
CASRNTVELFF
>TRBV10-3|NA|many|TRBJ2-7
TGTGCCATCAGTGAGTATACCAGGGGAAAGGGGTTCCACGAGCAGTACTTC
CAISEYTRGKGFHEQYF
>TRBV5-1|TRBD2|few|TRBJ2-7
TGCGCCAGCAGCCCCCTTAGCGGGAAGTCCTACGAGCAGTACTTC
CASSPLSGKSYEQYF
>TRBV7-8|NA|many|TRBJ2-3
TGTGCCAGCTCTCCCGCCACCAAGCGAGATACGCAGTATTTT
CASSPATKRDTQYF
>TRBV12-3/TRBV12-4|TRBD2|NA|TRBJ2-1
TGTGCCAGCAGTCAACGGACTAGCGGGAGTCCCCCCAGTGAGCAGTTCTTC
CASSQRTSGSPPSEQFF
>TRBV6-1|TRBD2|NA|TRBJ2-1
TGTGCCAGCAAGGGGACTAGCGGCTACAAGCAGTTCTTC
CASKGTSGYKQFF
>TRBV11-2|TRBD2|NA|TRBJ2-7
TGTGCCCGCAGCCCAGGGACTAGCTGGAGATACGAGCAGTACTTC
CARSPGTSWRYEQYF
>TRBV28|TRBD2|NA|TRBJ2-5
TGTGCCAGCAGTTCCCTAGCAGTAGCGGGAGGTGCCAGAGAGACCCAGTACTTC
CASSSLAVAGGARETQYF
>TRBV7-9|NA|NA|TRBJ2-7
TGTGCCAGCAGCTCATCAGGGGGGGCCCATCTTGTCTTC
CASSSSGGAHLVF
>TRBV5-1|NA|NA|TRBJ1-1
TGCGCCAGTAGCTTGGCCGGGGGACTCTCGGAAGCTTTCTTT
CASSLAGGLSEAFF
>TRBV10-1|NA|NA|TRBJ2-2
TGCGCCAGCAGTGAACGGAAGGGCCTCACCGGGGAGCTGTTTTTT
CASSERKGLTGELFF
>TRBV6-5|NA|many|TRBJ2-1
TGTGCCAGCAGTTACTCATCAGCCCGGGATGAGCAGTTCTTC
CASSYSSARDEQFF
>TRBV4-1|NA|NA|TRBJ2-6
TGCGCCAGCAGCCATCACCGCTCTGGGGCCAATGTCCTGACTTTC
CASSHHRSGANVLTF
>TRBV28|NA|NA|TRBJ2-7
TGTGCCAGCACCCCGGGACAATCAGACGAGCAGTACTTC
CASTPGQSDEQYF
>TRBV6-2/TRBV6-3|TRBD1|many|TRBJ2-1
TGTGCCAGCAGCAACCGACAGGGGGTGAATGAGCAGTTCTTC
CASSNRQGVNEQFF
>TRBV11-2|NA|NA|TRBJ1-4
TGTGCTAGCGGCCACCTTGGCACTAATGAAAAACTGTTTTTT
CASGHLGTNEKLFF
>TRBV4-3|NA|NA|TRBJ1-6
TGCGCCAGCAGCCAAATCGTCGGGGGGTCGAGTTCACCCCTCCACTTT
CASSQIVGGSSSPLHF
>TRBV13|TRBD1|few|TRBJ2-1
TGTGCCAGCAGCCGCGACAGGGCCGCCTACAATGAGCAGTTCTTC
CASSRDRAAYNEQFF
>TRBV4-2|NA|many|TRBJ2-4
TGTGCCAGCAGCCAAGAGAGCGCTCTAGCCAAAAACATTCAGTACTTC
CASSQESALAKNIQYF
>TRBV29-1|TRBD2|once|TRBJ2-7
TGCAGCGTTGAGGGGGGACTAGCGGGGGACTACGAGCAGTACTTC
CSVEGGLAGDYEQYF
>TRBV11-2|TRBD1|NA|TRBJ1-1
TGTGCCAGCAGCTTAGCGTGCAGGGGGACTGGAACTGAAGCTTTCTTT
CASSLACRGTGTEAFF
>TRBV11-2|NA|few|TRBJ2-7
TGTGCTAGCAGCTTAGCCCCACATGGGTACGAGCAGTACTTC
CASSLAPHGYEQYF
>TRBV11-2|NA|NA|TRBJ2-7
TGTGCCAGCAGTTACGCAGTGTCAGTCCTGGAGCATTACTTC
CASSYAVSVLEHYF
>TRBV28|TRBD2|NA|TRBJ2-7
TGTGCCAGTTCTCGGGGGGGTACCTACGAGCAGTACTTC
CASSRGGTYEQYF
>TRBV4-2|NA|many|TRBJ2-3
TGTGCCAGCAGCCAAGAGGCAGCGCCTCGCACAGATACGCAGTATTTT
CASSQEAAPRTDTQYF
>TRBV11-2|NA|NA|TRBJ2-3
TGTGCCAGCAGCTTAGAAGTTTACGCCGATACACAGTATTTT
CASSLEVYADTQYF
>TRBV11-3|NA|NA|TRBJ2-1
TGTGCCAGCAGCTTAGGCGTCTCGAATAGTGAGCAGTTCTTC
CASSLGVSNSEQFF
>TRBV6-5|NA|few|TRBJ1-5
TGTGCCAACAGTTACTCGGTAGGTCAGCCCCAGCATTTT
CANSYSVGQPQHF
>TRBV6-2/TRBV6-3|NA|NA|TRBJ2-4
TGTGCCAGCAGTCGCAGGACCCTCGGGGCCAAAAACATTCAGTACTTC
CASSRRTLGAKNIQYF
>TRBV11-1|NA|NA|TRBJ1-2
TGTACCAGCAGCTTGGAGAGGGCGCATGGCAACACCTTC
CTSSLERAHGNTF
>TRBV4-3|TRBD2|NA|TRBJ2-3
TGCGTCAGCAGAATCGGACTAGCGGACACAGATACGCAGTATTTT
CVSRIGLADTDTQYF
>TRBV6-5|NA|NA|TRBJ2-5
TGTACCAGCAGATACTCGAAGACCCAGTACTTC
CTSRYSKTQYF
>TRBV7-9|TRBD2|few|TRBJ2-3
TGTGCCAGCACACGGACTAGCGGGAGTTCAGATACGCAGTATTTT
CASTRTSGSSDTQYF